The 24 T cell receptor beta chains presented below share a single source sample, sequenced in a study of blood T cell repertoires in COVID-19. Only in-frame clones appear in the TCRdb table, and some are missing; sequencing was by immunoSEQ multiplex PCR. Of about 190,000 clones listed, around four fifths are singletons. The specimen was peripheral blood. These receptors originate from an elderly woman with active or convalescent COVID-19.

This clone was observed a few times. The gene calls are TRBV27 and TRBJ1-6; TRBD1 agrees at 9 bases. The trim removed 6 bases at V and 5 bases at J, leaving 2 bases unmatched. Germline assignment: CDR1 MNHEY and CDR2 SMNVEV (reference sequence). The CDR3 is 14 amino acids. The CDR3 nucleotides read TGTGCCAGCAGATGGGACAGGGATAATTCACCCCTCCACTTT. This codes for CASRWDRDNSPLHF.

The J gene is TRBJ1-2, the V gene TRBV5-1, with D unresolved. The germline V gene has CDR1 SGHRS and CDR2 YFSETQ. The CDR3 length is 16 residues. The V gene lost 0 bases and the J gene lost 0 bases, with 12 bases spanning the gap. This chain's CDR3 is CASSLGQWPSNYGYTF. CDR3 bases: TGCGCCAGCAGCTTGGGCCAATGGCCCTCTAACTATGGCTACACCTTC.

The genes are TRBV25-1 and TRBJ1-1, with 7 bases aligning to TRBD1. Germline V gene data show CDR1 as MGHDK and CDR2 as SYGVNS. V trimming: 5 bases; J trimming: 7 bases; junction bases outside the gene matches: 10. This CDR3 region has 14 residues. The CDR3 is CASSKGAQKYEAFF. CDR3 coding DNA: TGTGCCAGCAGTAAGGGGGCTCAGAAATATGAAGCTTTCTTT.

The rearrangement links TRBV7-2 to TRBJ2-5; a possible D gene is TRBD1 (6 bases). Germline-derived CDR1 and CDR2 are SGHTA and FQGNSA. Trimming shortened V by 1 base and J by 5 bases, and 17 bases separated the two germline ends. The CDR3 has 16 residues. In nucleotides, the CDR3 is TGTGCCAGCAGCTTAGGGGGAATGGGGGCTCGGGAGACCCAGTACTTC. Its protein is CASSLGGMGARETQYF.

The chain links TRBV2 to TRBJ1-6; D might be TRBD1 (6 bases). Germline loops: CDR1 SNHLY, CDR2 FYNNEI. The CDR3 totals 13 residues. The ends were cut back, 7 bases at V and 10 bases at J, with 14 bases in the middle. DNA of the CDR3: TGTGCCAGCAATGGACAGCTTTCCTCACCCCTCCACTTT. The encoded protein is CASNGQLSSPLHF.

The chain uses TRBV4-1 and TRBJ1-1; 9 bases match TRBD1. CDR3 length equals 15 residues. Germline CDR1 and CDR2: MGHRA and YSYEKL. The V gene end was trimmed by 5 bases and the J gene end by 0 bases; junction bases not matched to a gene: 4. The CDR3 is CASSTGDRVNTEAFF. DNA for the CDR3: TGCGCCAGCAGCACCGGGGACAGGGTGAACACTGAAGCTTTCTTT.

The V gene is TRBV7-7, the J gene TRBJ1-3, with TRBD1 matching 7 bases. The germline CDR1 and CDR2 sequences are SSHAT and FNYEAQ (reference sequence). The CDR3 length is 13 residues. Trimming at V came to 5 bases and at J to 4 bases, leaving 2 bases not matched to a gene. The DNA of the CDR3 is TGTGCCAGCAGCAAGGACAGGGGAAACACCATATATTTT. Its translation is CASSKDRGNTIYF.

The chain's CDR3 is CASSLGAGGSNTQYF. CDR3 DNA: TGTGCCAGCAGCTTGGGTGCGGGGGGTTCAAATACGCAGTATTTT. V usage is TRBV7-9 and J usage is TRBJ2-3, with 8 bases lining up with TRBD2. This CDR3 has 15 residues. Germline-derived CDR1 and CDR2 are SEHNR and FQNEAQ (reference sequence). With V trimmed by 3 bases and J by 7 bases, 9 bases remained unmatched.

The chain couples TRBV9 to TRBJ2-1, with 10 bases matching TRBD2. V shed 1 base and J 0 bases; nucleotides not matched to a gene: 4. The germline gives CDR1 SGDLS, CDR2 YYNGEE. The CDR3 has 17 residues. The CDR3 DNA reads as TGTGCCAGCAGCGTAACCCCTAGCGGGAGCTCCTACAATGAGCAGTTCTTC. Translated: CASSVTPSGSSYNEQFF.

Note on this clone: Within the sample, other DNA sequences also encode this same CDR3. The chain carries TRBV5-1 and TRBJ2-7; tentative D call: TRBD2 (6 bases). The length of the CDR3 is 14 residues. Germline-derived CDR1 and CDR2 are SGHRS and YFSETQ. Trimming cost V 0 bases and J 3 bases, with 10 bases left between them. The CDR3 DNA reads TGCGCCAGCAGCTTGGCTGGGACTTACTACGAGCAGTACTTC. Translating it yields CASSLAGTYYEQYF.

The chain joins TRBV24-1 to TRBJ2-3, with TRBD2 as a possible D gene (7 bases). The germline V and J ends were trimmed by 9 bases and 1 base, with 10 bases remaining between them. Germline lookup yields CDR1 KGHDR and CDR2 SFDVKD. This CDR3 is built from 13 residues. The CDR3 DNA reads as TGTGCCACCGGGGGGGCCGGCACAGATACGCAGTATTTT. Its translation is CATGGAGTDTQYF.

The chain joins TRBV6-5 to TRBJ1-6; TRBD1 might be the D (5 bases). V shed 4 bases and J shed 9 bases, with 19 bases lying between them. CDR1 and CDR2 from the germline V gene are MNHEY and SVGAGI. The CDR3 sequence is 16 residues long. DNA of the CDR3: TGTGCCAGCAGTTTAACTCTCGGGACGGGAGGTTCACCCCTCCACTTT. Residues: CASSLTLGTGGSPLHF.

The chain uses TRBV12-3 or TRBV12-4 and TRBJ1-2; the D is unclear. This CDR3 is 13 amino acids long. With 6 bases removed from V and 4 bases from J, the gap between germline ends came to 12 bases. In DNA, the CDR3 is TGTGCCAGCAGCCCACAGAAGTTCTATGGCTACACCTTC. Amino acid sequence: CASSPQKFYGYTF.

The chain combines TRBV5-1 with TRBJ1-1, with D hard to call. V lost 4 bases and J lost 6, with 19 bases in between. Germline V gene sequence: CDR1 SGHRS, CDR2 YFSETQ. The CDR3 sequence is 15 residues long. The CDR3 loop reads CASSATVRGLSEAFF. DNA of the CDR3: TGCGCCAGCAGCGCCACAGTCCGAGGGCTCTCTGAAGCTTTCTTT.

This clone was counted only a few times. The chain uses TRBV2 and TRBJ1-6; a possible D gene is TRBD1 (6 bases). Germline CDR1 SNHLY, CDR2 FYNNEI. The CDR3 has 14 residues. With 2 bases removed from V and 8 bases from J, the gap between germline ends came to 10 bases. The CDR3 region has the DNA TGTGCCAGCAGTGAACAGGGGAACGATTCACCCCTCCACTTT. Translated: CASSEQGNDSPLHF.

The chain carries TRBV7-8 and TRBJ1-2; a possible D gene is TRBD1 (6 bases). Germline V gene sequence: CDR1 SGHVS, CDR2 FQNEAQ. The CDR3 is 15 residues long. Trimming cost V 5 bases and J 5 bases, with 18 bases left between them. As DNA, the CDR3 is TGTGCCAGCAGCCCCCGGGGGGGCCGGGGGTATGGCTACACCTTC. Translated, it gives CASSPRGGRGYGYTF.

The chain employs TRBV5-6 and TRBJ1-1, with TRBD1 matching 8 bases. The ends lost 4 bases at V and 11 bases at J; junction bases unmatched: 13. Germline V CDR1 and CDR2: SGHDT, YYEEEE. The CDR3 length is 14 residues. The CDR3 loop is CASSPGGAFWGAFF. CDR3 in DNA: TGTGCCAGCAGCCCAGGGGGCGCTTTTTGGGGGGCTTTCTTT.

The rearrangement links TRBV9 to TRBJ2-1; TRBD1 is a possible D gene (6 bases). CDR1 and CDR2 from the germline V gene are SGDLS and YYNGEE. CDR3 length: 15 residues. The ends were cut back, 0 bases at V and 4 bases at J, with 11 bases in the middle. CDR3 in amino acids: CASSVEGDKYNEQFF. The CDR3 DNA reads as TGTGCCAGCAGCGTAGAGGGGGACAAATACAATGAGCAGTTCTTC. The entire variable domain, with the rest obtained from reference TRBV9 and TRBJ2-1, is as follows: DSGVTQTPKHLITATGQRVTLRCSPRSGDLSVYWYQQSLDQGLQFLIQYYNGEERAKGNILERFSAQQFPDLHSELNLSSLELGDSALYFCASSVEGDKYNEQFFGPGTRLTVL.

The chain couples TRBV7-8 to TRBJ1-4; TRBD1 agrees at 8 bases. V shed 6 bases and J 8 bases; nucleotides not matched to a gene: 8. The CDR3 is 14 amino acids. From germline, CDR1 is SGHVS and CDR2 FQNEAQ. CDR3 DNA: TGTGCCAGCAGGGATGACAGGGGAGGGGAAAAACTGTTTTTT. It yields the protein CASRDDRGGEKLFF. Looking up the rest from reference TRBV7-8 and TRBJ1-4 gives the full variable domain: GAGVSQSPRYKVAKRGQDVALRCDPISGHVSLFWYQQALGQGPEFLTYFQNEAQLDKSGLPSDRFFAERPEGSVSTLKIQRTQQEDSAVYLCASRDDRGGEKLFFGSGTQLSVL.

This clone was recorded only once. This chain links TRBV9 with TRBJ1-2, with D uncertain. CDR3 length equals 13 residues. Germline CDR1 SGDLS, CDR2 YYNGEE. V lost 3 bases to trimming and J lost 4 bases, with 10 bases between them. In nucleotides, the CDR3 is TGTGCCAGCAGCGCTATGGGAGGCTATGGCTACACCTTC. This translates into CASSAMGGYGYTF.

The gene calls are TRBV29-1 and TRBJ1-2; 7 nucleotides agree with TRBD1. The V gene's germline CDR1 is SQVTM and CDR2 ANQGSEA. This CDR3 has 12 amino acids. Unmatched junction bases numbered 3, after V lost 4 bases and J lost 4 bases. The CDR3: CSVGDSSYGYTF. For the CDR3, the DNA is TGCAGCGTTGGGGACAGCTCCTATGGCTACACCTTC.

The chain is built from TRBV2 and TRBJ1-6, with D unclear. In germline, CDR1 is SNHLY, CDR2 FYNNEI. The CDR3 loop spans 13 amino acids. V lost 4 bases and J 6 bases, leaving 7 bases between the germline ends. The CDR3 sequence is CASSGRSNSPLHF. CDR3 nucleotide sequence: TGTGCCAGCAGTGGCAGGTCTAATTCACCCCTCCACTTT.

The chain is built from TRBV4-2 and TRBJ1-2; tentative D call: TRBD1 (6 bases). Deletions cut 0 bases from V and 4 bases from J, with 12 bases between. This CDR3 spans 15 amino acids. The germline V gene has CDR1 LGHNA and CDR2 YNFKEQ. The CDR3 coding sequence is TGTGCCAGCAGCCAAGATTGGCGACAGGCCTATGGCTACACCTTC. Translating it yields CASSQDWRQAYGYTF.

The chain carries TRBV5-1 and TRBJ2-7; TRBD2 matches at 7 bases. The CDR3 contains 16 residues. Germline V CDR1 and CDR2: SGHRS, YFSETQ. After removal of 3 bases from V and 2 bases from J, the junction contained 11 bases not matched to a gene. For the CDR3, the DNA is TGCGCCAGCAGCTCGGGAGGTGTAGGGCCCGCCTACGAGCAGTACTTC. As protein: CASSSGGVGPAYEQYF.